Presented here are 3 T cell receptor beta chains from one specimen sequenced in a study of shared clonotypes between healthy human individuals. Here immunoSEQ multiplex PCR was the method, and the copy in TCRdb shows in-frame clones only, minus some. The sample lists more than 550,000 clones; 90% were seen once. Sequenced: memory CD8+ T cells from PBMCs. Noted subset: CD45RO+ cells pooled with CCR7-negative TemRA cells. The receptors originated from a man aged 18 to 30 in good health. Some clones in this sample may be carry-over from other donors' samples.

J is TRBJ2-3 and V is TRBV4-1; D unresolved. Looked up from germline, CDR1 is MGHRA and CDR2 is YSYEKL. Trimming removed 1 base at V and 2 bases at J, with 10 bases between. This CDR3 is 15 amino acids long. DNA for the CDR3: TGCGCCAGCAGCCAAGTTTCACACTTCACAGATACGCAGTATTTT. It codes for CASSQVSHFTDTQYF.

The chain links TRBV14 to TRBJ2-5; no clear D gene. The V end was cut by 0 bases, the J end by 5 bases, with 10 bases between. The CDR3 totals 14 residues. From germline, CDR1 is SGHDN and CDR2 FVKESK. CDR3 sequence reads: CASSQDPIKETQYF. The DNA of the CDR3 is TGTGCCAGCAGCCAAGATCCCATCAAGGAGACCCAGTACTTC.

The chain couples TRBV5-1 to TRBJ2-4; no definite D call. Germline-derived CDR1 and CDR2 are SGHRS and YFSETQ. The CDR3 is made up of 15 amino acids. V was trimmed by 0 bases and J by 0 bases, leaving 7 bases between them. In DNA form, the CDR3 reads TGCGCCAGCAGCTTGGATTTACTAGCCAAAAACATTCAGTACTTC. Translation: CASSLDLLAKNIQYF.